Sequencing of this T cell receptor (beta chain) was carried out in a study of blood T cells in healthy people across ages. This clonotype was counted between two and nine times. Germline-derived CDR1 and CDR2 are MNHEY and SMNVEV (reference sequence). V lost 4 bases and J lost 2; bases outside the gene matches: 2. CDR3 length: 14 amino acids. For the second PCR, which ran for roughly 6 to 11 cycles, a sample-barcoded 5' primer and a J-beta primer mix were used. Every cDNA molecule bore a tag from a template-switch adaptor containing 12 random nucleotides. TCRdb recomputed calls from the 5' RACE reads with MiXCR, one row per CDR3 protein. The table lists fewer than 650,000 distinct CDR3 sequences, roughly a quarter of them singletons. The sample also formed part of further work on T cells of mothers and their children.

This sequence joins TRBV27 and TRBJ2-4; 7 bases fit TRBD2. What was sequenced was blood. The sequence came from a boy aged 2 to 10 in good health. CDR3 sequence reads: CASSYGGTKNIQYF. CDR3 coding DNA: TGTGCCAGCAGTTACGGGGGGACCAAAAACATTCAGTACTTC.